The 21 T cell receptor beta chains given below trace back to one sample, sequenced in a study of cytomegalovirus exposure and HLA in healthy donors. PCR primers comprised 60 Vbeta and 13 Jbeta primers. Clones were sequenced by immunoSEQ multiplex PCR, and TCRdb holds only the in-frame ones, with some missing. The sample includes 90,000 to 150,000 clones, almost 85% of them seen just once. The sequencing input was PBMCs. These receptors all come from a woman between 18 and 29 years old in good health and CMV-seronegative.

The chain has TRBV27 and TRBJ2-3, with 9 bases fitting TRBD2. In germline, CDR1 is MNHEY, CDR2 SMNVEV (reference sequence). The CDR3 spans 16 residues. Trimming at V came to 6 bases and at J to 2 bases, leaving 9 bases not matched to a gene. CDR3 sequence (DNA): TGTGCCAGCAGCGCTACCCCGGGACTAGCCACAGATACGCAGTATTTT. Encoded protein: CASSATPGLATDTQYF.

J is TRBJ2-7 and V is TRBV10-1; TRBD1 matches 9 bases. V was clipped by 3 bases and J by 4 bases; unmatched bases: 1. The CDR3 loop spans 13 amino acids. The germline V gene has CDR1 WNHNN and CDR2 SYGVQD (reference sequence). The CDR3: CASSDGTGYEQYF. The DNA for the CDR3 is TGCGCCAGCAGTGATGGGACAGGGTACGAGCAGTACTTC.

This sequence joins TRBV27 and TRBJ1-1; weak D call: TRBD1 (6 bases). Germline assignment: CDR1 MNHEY and CDR2 SMNVEV (reference sequence). CDR3 size: 15 residues. Trimming removed 4 bases at V and 2 bases at J, with 14 bases between. The CDR3 DNA follows: TGTGCCAGCAGTTCCTCGGGGGGCCCAAACACTGAAGCTTTCTTT. The encoded protein is CASSSSGGPNTEAFF.

The V gene is TRBV7-9, the J gene TRBJ2-1; 8 bases line up with TRBD2. This CDR3 has 18 residues. The junction had 12 bases not matched to a gene; V was cut back by 0 bases and J by 5 bases. Looked up from germline, CDR1 is SEHNR and CDR2 is FQNEAQ (reference sequence). For the CDR3, the DNA is TGTGCCAGCAGCTTAGCGCATGTAAGCGGGAGCTTCGACAATGAGCAGTTCTTC. It is translated as CASSLAHVSGSFDNEQFF.

This clone was detected only once. The chain recombines TRBV11-2 with TRBJ2-5; tentative D call: TRBD1 (6 bases). Germline V gene sequence: CDR1 SGHAT, CDR2 FQNNGV. CDR3 length equals 16 residues. V dropped 5 bases and J dropped 5 bases, with 21 bases sitting between them. The CDR3 reads CASSPASHRVGETQYF. The CDR3 DNA sequence: TGTGCCAGCAGCCCCGCCTCCCACAGGGTCGGGGAGACCCAGTACTTC.

V and J are TRBV2 and TRBJ2-1; 10 positions agree with TRBD2. J was trimmed by 8 bases and V by 7 bases; bases with no gene match: 5. The CDR3 contains 13 residues. Germline CDR1 SNHLY, CDR2 FYNNEI. CDR3 bases: TGTGCCAGCAACCAGCGGGAGGGATATGAGCAGTTCTTC. This gives the protein CASNQREGYEQFF.

This clone was recorded once. J is TRBJ2-7 and V is TRBV6-5; a weak D match, TRBD2 (6 bases). This CDR3 contains 15 residues. The V end was cut by 7 bases, the J end by 4 bases, with 20 bases between. CDR1 and CDR2 from the germline V gene are MNHEY and SVGAGI. For the CDR3, the DNA is TGTGCCAGCATCCAGTCATTTGGAGGGGCTTACGAGCAGTACTTC. It translates to CASIQSFGGAYEQYF.

This clone was observed a handful of times. J is TRBJ1-6 and V is TRBV27; unclear D gene. This CDR3 contains 14 residues. The V gene lost 6 bases and the J gene lost 8 bases, with 14 bases spanning the gap. Germline V gene data show CDR1 as MNHEY and CDR2 as SMNVEV (reference sequence). This CDR3 reads CASSLLTGDSPLHF. In DNA form, the CDR3 reads TGTGCCAGCAGCCTGCTGACGGGTGATTCACCCCTCCACTTT.

Comment on this clone: Distinct nucleotide sequences in the sample also encode this CDR3. The V gene is TRBV2, the J gene TRBJ2-5; D is possibly TRBD2 (6 bases). V lost 3 bases to trimming and J lost 5 bases, with 10 bases between them. The CDR3 consists of 13 residues. CDR1 is SNHLY and CDR2 is FYNNEI in the germline V gene. This CDR3 reads CASSETRYETQYF. The CDR3 DNA is TGTGCCAGCAGTGAGACTAGATATGAGACCCAGTACTTC.

The J gene is TRBJ1-5, the V gene TRBV10-3; 7 bases are shared with TRBD1. Looked up from germline, CDR1 is ENHRY and CDR2 is SYGVKD. This CDR3 spans 16 amino acids. V was pared by 0 bases and J by 7 bases, with 9 bases of the junction left unmatched. The CDR3 coding sequence is TGTGCCATCAGTGAGTCCCTAAACCGACAGGGACAGCCCCAGCATTTT. The encoded protein is CAISESLNRQGQPQHF.

This chain joins TRBV4-2 and TRBJ2-7; D is unclear. Germline CDR1 is LGHNA and CDR2 is YNFKEQ. The CDR3 consists of 15 residues. Trimming removed 1 base at V and 3 bases at J, with 13 bases between. CDR3 sequence: CASSQADTIDYEQYF. Written as DNA, the CDR3 is TGTGCCAGCAGCCAAGCAGACACAATAGACTACGAGCAGTACTTC.

The chain joins TRBV5-1 to TRBJ2-7; 11 bases line up with TRBD1. After removal of 3 bases from V and 3 bases from J, the junction contained 5 bases not matched to a gene. The germline gives CDR1 SGHRS, CDR2 YFSETQ. The CDR3 is made up of 15 amino acids. CDR3 DNA: TGCGCCAGCAGCTGGGCCGGGACAGGGGGCTACGAGCAGTACTTC. Translating it yields CASSWAGTGGYEQYF. Full variable domain (missing parts from reference TRBV5-1 and TRBJ2-7): KAGVTQTPRYLIKTRGQQVTLSCSPISGHRSVSWYQQTPGQGLQFLFEYFSETQRNKGNFPGRFSGRQFSNSRSEMNVSTLELGDSALYLCASSWAGTGGYEQYFGPGTRLTVT.

The chain combines TRBV7-9 with TRBJ2-7; perhaps TRBD1 as D (7 bases). CDR3 size: 15 residues. Trimming pared 6 bases from V and 0 bases from J, leaving 15 bases between. Per the germline V gene, CDR1 is SEHNR and CDR2 is FQNEAQ (reference sequence). The CDR3 here is CASRSGQDYSYEQYF. CDR3 sequence (DNA): TGTGCCAGCAGATCCGGACAGGACTACTCCTACGAGCAGTACTTC.

This rearrangement joins TRBV7-2 to TRBJ1-2; 7 bases line up with TRBD1. Germline V gene data show CDR1 as SGHTA and CDR2 as FQGNSA. Trimming cost V 4 bases and J 0 bases; bases outside gene matches: 11. The CDR3 runs 17 residues. The CDR3 DNA reads TGTGCCAGCAGCTCCTTAGGCAAGACAGGGACTAACTATGGCTACACCTTC. This codes for CASSSLGKTGTNYGYTF.

The genes are TRBV27 and TRBJ1-1; D might be TRBD1 (5 bases). The germline V gene encodes CDR1 MNHEY and CDR2 SMNVEV (reference sequence). CDR3 length: 15 residues. With 0 bases removed from V and 5 bases from J, the gap between germline ends came to 13 bases. The CDR3 region has the DNA TGTGCCAGCAGTTTATCAGGGCAGGGAAGGACTGAAGCTTTCTTT. This codes for CASSLSGQGRTEAFF.

About this clone itself: The same CDR3 can be traced to other DNA sequences in this sample. The chain couples TRBV4-2 to TRBJ1-2; 8 bases agree with TRBD1. CDR3 length: 16 amino acids. In germline, CDR1 is LGHNA, CDR2 YNFKEQ. J lost 2 bases, V lost 0 bases, and 5 bases had no gene match. The DNA for the CDR3 is TGTGCCAGCAGCCAAGATGGCCAGGGGGCCAACTATGGCTACACCTTC. Amino acids: CASSQDGQGANYGYTF.

V is TRBV6-5 and J is TRBJ2-3; D gene unclear. The CDR3 spans 14 residues. Trimming removed 0 bases from V and 6 bases from J, with 10 bases in between. CDR1 and CDR2 from the germline V gene are MNHEY and SVGAGI. The CDR3 region has the DNA TGTGCCAGCAGTTACTCGACGGCGGCGGATACGCAGTATTTT. It codes for CASSYSTAADTQYF.

This chain joins TRBV7-9 and TRBJ2-7; 8 nucleotides line up with TRBD2. V lost 5 bases, J lost 3 bases, and 9 bases stayed unmatched. The CDR3 consists of 15 residues. Germline loops: CDR1 SEHNR, CDR2 FQNEAQ (reference sequence). CDR3 in amino acids: CASSAGSGGLYEQYF. CDR3 bases: TGTGCCAGCAGCGCTGGCAGCGGGGGCCTCTACGAGCAGTACTTC.

This clone was seen once. This sequence joins TRBV7-9 and TRBJ1-4; 7 positions agree with TRBD1. Per the germline V gene, CDR1 is SEHNR and CDR2 is FQNEAQ (reference sequence). J lost 5 bases, V lost 1 base, and 1 base had no gene match. The length of the CDR3 is 14 residues. Written as DNA, the CDR3 is TGTGCCAGCAGCTTAGACAGGGGAAATGAAAAACTGTTTTTT. Translated, it gives CASSLDRGNEKLFF.

V usage is TRBV7-9 and J usage is TRBJ2-1, with 7 bases matching TRBD1. The CDR3 has 18 amino acids. Germline values: CDR1 SEHNR, CDR2 FQNEAQ (reference sequence). With 3 bases clipped from V and 4 bases from J, the junction kept 15 bases outside the gene matches. This CDR3 reads CASSFPPDRQGWYNEQFF. CDR3 in DNA: TGTGCCAGCAGCTTTCCGCCCGATAGACAGGGATGGTACAATGAGCAGTTCTTC.

The gene calls are TRBV11-2 and TRBJ2-5; D gene ambiguous. The assigned J gene may be wrong: the sequence end matches TRBJ2-7 better. The CDR3 has 13 residues. The germline V gene has CDR1 SGHAT and CDR2 FQNNGV. Here the CDR3 reads CASSDIHPYEQYF. CDR3 bases: TGTGCCAGCAGCGACATCCACCCCTACGAGCAGTACTTC.